This T cell receptor (beta chain) was captured by sequencing in a study of cytomegalovirus exposure and HLA in healthy donors. On the study more broadly: Of roughly 400 genotyped donors, 81% grouped in the Caucasian-associated ancestry cluster.

This clone was recorded a few times. Its specificity is not known. V trimming: 4 bases; J trimming: 11 bases; junction bases outside the gene matches: 11. The CDR3 is 15 amino acids. Germline loops: CDR1 LNHDA, CDR2 SQIVND (reference sequence). Use of 60 Vbeta and 13 Jbeta primers characterized the PCR. TCRdb's table, derived via immunoSEQ multiplex PCR, lists solely in-frame clones and lacks some. The sample lists about 95,000 clones, around 70% seen once, with just over 8% in the top ten. Study conclusions and caveats: One variant, a missense change in DCLRE1C, was linked in a later analysis to TCR beta V- and J-gene trimming. Later, TCR association rates were found to vary by HLA locus, highest for DRB1 and lowest for HLA-C.

The receptor's source is a man in his 60s in good health and CMV-seronegative. The genes are TRBV19 and TRBJ1-5; 10 bases align to TRBD1. Sequencing was carried out using PBMCs. The chain's CDR3 is CASSTGTGVALAQHF. CDR3 bases: TGTGCCAGTAGTACTGGGACAGGGGTTGCTTTGGCCCAGCATTTT.